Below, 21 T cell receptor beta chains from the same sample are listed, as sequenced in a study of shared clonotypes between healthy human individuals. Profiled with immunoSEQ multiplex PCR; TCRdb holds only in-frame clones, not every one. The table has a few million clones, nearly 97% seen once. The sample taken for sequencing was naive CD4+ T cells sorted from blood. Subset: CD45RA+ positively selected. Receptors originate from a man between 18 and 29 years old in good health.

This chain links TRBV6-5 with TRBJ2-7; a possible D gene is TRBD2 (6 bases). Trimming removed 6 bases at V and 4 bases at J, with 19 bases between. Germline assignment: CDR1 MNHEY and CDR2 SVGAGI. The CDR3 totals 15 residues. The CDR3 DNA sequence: TGTGCCAGCAGCTCCGGGAAGGTAGCGGCGTACGAGCAGTACTTC. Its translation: CASSSGKVAAYEQYF.

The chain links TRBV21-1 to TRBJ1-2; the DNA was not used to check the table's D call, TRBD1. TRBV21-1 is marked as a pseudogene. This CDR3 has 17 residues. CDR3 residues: CASSKASGQRPNYGYTF. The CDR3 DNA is TGTGCCAGCAGCAAAGCATCAGGACAACGACCTAACTATGGCTACACCTTC.

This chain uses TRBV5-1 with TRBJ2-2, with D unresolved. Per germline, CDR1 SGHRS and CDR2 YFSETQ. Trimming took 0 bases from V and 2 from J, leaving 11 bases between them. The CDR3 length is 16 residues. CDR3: CASSLGALANTGELFF. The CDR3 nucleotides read TGCGCCAGCAGCTTGGGCGCCTTGGCAAACACCGGGGAGCTGTTTTTT.

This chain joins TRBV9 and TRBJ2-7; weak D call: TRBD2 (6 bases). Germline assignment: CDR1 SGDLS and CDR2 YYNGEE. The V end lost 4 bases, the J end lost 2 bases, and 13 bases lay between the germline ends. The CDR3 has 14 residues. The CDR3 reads CASSSGTGTYEQYF. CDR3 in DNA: TGTGCCAGCAGCTCCGGGACTGGAACCTACGAGCAGTACTTC.

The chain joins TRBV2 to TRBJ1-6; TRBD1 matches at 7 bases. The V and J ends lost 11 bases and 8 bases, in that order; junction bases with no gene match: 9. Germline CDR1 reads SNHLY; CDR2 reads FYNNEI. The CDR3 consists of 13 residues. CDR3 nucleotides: TGTGCCGGAACAGGGGAGCGCGATTCACCCCTCCACTTT. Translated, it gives CAGTGERDSPLHF. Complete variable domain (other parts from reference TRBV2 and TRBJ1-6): EPEVTQTPSHQVTQMGQEVILRCVPISNHLYFYWYRQILGQKVEFLVSFYNNEISEKSEIFDDQFSVERPDGSNFTLKIRSTKLEDSAMYFCAGTGERDSPLHFGNGTRLTVT.

CDR3 sequence: CATSTPLEGEYNEKLFF. CDR3 nucleotide sequence: TGTGCCACCAGCACCCCGTTGGAGGGGGAATATAATGAAAAACTGTTTTTT. The chain has TRBV15 and TRBJ1-4; TRBD1 might be the D (6 bases). Germline lookup yields CDR1 LNHNV and CDR2 YYDKDF (reference sequence). The length of the CDR3 is 17 residues. The germline V and J ends were trimmed by 4 bases and 4 bases, with 19 bases remaining between them. The variable domain in full, completed from reference TRBV15 and TRBJ1-4, reads DAMVIQNPRYQVTQFGKPVTLSCSQTLNHNVMYWYQQKSSQAPKLLFHYYDKDFNNEADTPDNFQSRRPNTSFCFLDIRSPGLGDTAMYLCATSTPLEGEYNEKLFFGSGTQLSVL.

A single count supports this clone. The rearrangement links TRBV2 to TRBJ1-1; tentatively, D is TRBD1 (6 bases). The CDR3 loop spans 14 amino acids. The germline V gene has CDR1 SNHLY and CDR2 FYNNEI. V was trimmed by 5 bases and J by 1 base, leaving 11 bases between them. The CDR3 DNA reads TGTGCCAGCAGTAAAGGACAGCCGAACACTGAAGCTTTCTTT. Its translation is CASSKGQPNTEAFF.

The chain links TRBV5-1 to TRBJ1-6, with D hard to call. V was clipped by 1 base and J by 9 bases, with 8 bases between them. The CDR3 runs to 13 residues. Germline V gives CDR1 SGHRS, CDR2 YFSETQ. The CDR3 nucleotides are TGCGCCAGCAGCTTGAATGGGATTTCACCCCTCCACTTT. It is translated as CASSLNGISPLHF.

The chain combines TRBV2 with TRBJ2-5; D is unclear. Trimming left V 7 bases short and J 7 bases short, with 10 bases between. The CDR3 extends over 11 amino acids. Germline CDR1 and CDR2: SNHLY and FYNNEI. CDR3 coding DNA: TGTGCCAGCACTCCTGCTGTGACCCAGTACTTC. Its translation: CASTPAVTQYF.

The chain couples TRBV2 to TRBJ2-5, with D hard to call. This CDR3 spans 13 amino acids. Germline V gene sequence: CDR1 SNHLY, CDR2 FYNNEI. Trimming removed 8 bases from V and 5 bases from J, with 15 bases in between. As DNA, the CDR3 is TGTGCCAGCGTGAGTCTAGGCGCGGAGACCCAGTACTTC. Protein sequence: CASVSLGAETQYF.

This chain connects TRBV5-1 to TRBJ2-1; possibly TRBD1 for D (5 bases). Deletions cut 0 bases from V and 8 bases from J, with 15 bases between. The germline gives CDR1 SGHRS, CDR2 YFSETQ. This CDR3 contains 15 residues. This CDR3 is CASSLEAGHGDEQFF. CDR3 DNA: TGCGCCAGCAGCTTGGAGGCAGGACACGGCGATGAGCAGTTCTTC.

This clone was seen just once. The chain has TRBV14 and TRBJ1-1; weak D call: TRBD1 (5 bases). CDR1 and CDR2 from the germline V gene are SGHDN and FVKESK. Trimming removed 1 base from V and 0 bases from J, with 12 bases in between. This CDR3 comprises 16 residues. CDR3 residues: CASSQGPGTMNTEAFF. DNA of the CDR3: TGTGCCAGCAGCCAAGGTCCAGGGACTATGAACACTGAAGCTTTCTTT.

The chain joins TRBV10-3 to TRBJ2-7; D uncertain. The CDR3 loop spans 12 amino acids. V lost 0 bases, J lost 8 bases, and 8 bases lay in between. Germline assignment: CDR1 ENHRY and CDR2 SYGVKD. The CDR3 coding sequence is TGTGCCATCAGTGAGTCGGTGGGCCAGCAGTACTTC. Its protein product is CAISESVGQQYF.

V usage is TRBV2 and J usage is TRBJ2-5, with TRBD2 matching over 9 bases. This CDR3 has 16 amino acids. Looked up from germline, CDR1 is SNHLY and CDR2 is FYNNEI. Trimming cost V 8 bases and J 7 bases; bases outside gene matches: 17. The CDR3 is CASGLIRTSEKGTQYF. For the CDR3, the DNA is TGTGCCAGCGGGTTAATAAGGACTAGCGAGAAGGGGACCCAGTACTTC.

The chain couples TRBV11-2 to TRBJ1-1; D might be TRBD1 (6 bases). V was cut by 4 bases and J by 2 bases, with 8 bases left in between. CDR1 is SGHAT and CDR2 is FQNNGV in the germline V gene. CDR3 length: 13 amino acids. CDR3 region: CASSWDINTEAFF. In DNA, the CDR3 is TGTGCCAGCAGCTGGGACATCAACACTGAAGCTTTCTTT. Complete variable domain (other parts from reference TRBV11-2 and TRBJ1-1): EAGVAQSPRYKIIEKRQSVAFWCNPISGHATLYWYQQILGQGPKLLIQFQNNGVVDDSQLPKDRFSAERLKGVDSTLKIQPAKLEDSAVYLCASSWDINTEAFFGQGTRLTVV.

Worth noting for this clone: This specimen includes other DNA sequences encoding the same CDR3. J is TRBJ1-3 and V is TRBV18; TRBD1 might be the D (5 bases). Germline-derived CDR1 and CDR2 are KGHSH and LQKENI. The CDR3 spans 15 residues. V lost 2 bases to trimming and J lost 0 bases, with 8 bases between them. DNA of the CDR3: TGTGCCAGCTCACCAGGTACAGGCTCTGGAAACACCATATATTTT. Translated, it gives CASSPGTGSGNTIYF.

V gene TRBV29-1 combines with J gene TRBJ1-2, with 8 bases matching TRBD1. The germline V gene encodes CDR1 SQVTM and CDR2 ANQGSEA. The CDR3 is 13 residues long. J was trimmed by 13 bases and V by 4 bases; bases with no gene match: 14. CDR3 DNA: TGCAGCGTTGCGGTCTCCTTCGACAGGGGTTTCACCTTC. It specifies CSVAVSFDRGFTF. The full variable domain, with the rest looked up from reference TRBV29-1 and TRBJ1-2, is SAVISQKPSRDICQRGTSLTIQCQVDSQVTMMFWYRQQPGQSLTLIATANQGSEATYESGFVIDKFPISRPNLTFSTLTVSNMSPEDSSIYLCSVAVSFDRGFTFGSGTRLTVV.

In DNA form, the CDR3 reads TGTGCTAGTGGTTTTAGTAGGAAGCTAGGACAAGAAGAAAACACTGAAGCTTTCTTT. Translating gives CASGFSRKLGQEENTEAFF. This sequence joins TRBV12-5 and TRBJ1-1, with D possibly being TRBD1 (5 bases). This CDR3 has 19 amino acids. The germline V and J ends were trimmed by 3 bases and 2 bases, with 25 bases remaining between them. Germline V CDR1 and CDR2: LGHNT, FRNRAP.

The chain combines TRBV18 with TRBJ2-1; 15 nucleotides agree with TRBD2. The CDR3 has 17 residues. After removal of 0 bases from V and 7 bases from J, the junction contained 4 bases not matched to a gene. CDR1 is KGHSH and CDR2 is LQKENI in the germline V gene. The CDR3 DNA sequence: TGTGCCAGCTCACCACCTGGACTAGCGGGGGGGCAAAATGAGCAGTTCTTC. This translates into CASSPPGLAGGQNEQFF.

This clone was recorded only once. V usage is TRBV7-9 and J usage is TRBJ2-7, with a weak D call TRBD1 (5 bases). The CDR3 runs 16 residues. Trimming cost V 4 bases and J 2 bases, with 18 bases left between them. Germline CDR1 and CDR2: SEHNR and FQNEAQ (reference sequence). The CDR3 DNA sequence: TGTGCCAGCAGCTCTCAGGGTGCAAGCTTTGCCTACGAGCAGTACTTC. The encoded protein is CASSSQGASFAYEQYF.

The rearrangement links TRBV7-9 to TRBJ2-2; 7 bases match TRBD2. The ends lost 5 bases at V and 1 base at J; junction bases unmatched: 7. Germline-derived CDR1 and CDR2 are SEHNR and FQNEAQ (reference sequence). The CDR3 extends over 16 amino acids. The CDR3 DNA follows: TGTGCCAGCAGCCCTTTCGGCGGGGGGAACACCGGGGAGCTGTTTTTT. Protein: CASSPFGGGNTGELFF.